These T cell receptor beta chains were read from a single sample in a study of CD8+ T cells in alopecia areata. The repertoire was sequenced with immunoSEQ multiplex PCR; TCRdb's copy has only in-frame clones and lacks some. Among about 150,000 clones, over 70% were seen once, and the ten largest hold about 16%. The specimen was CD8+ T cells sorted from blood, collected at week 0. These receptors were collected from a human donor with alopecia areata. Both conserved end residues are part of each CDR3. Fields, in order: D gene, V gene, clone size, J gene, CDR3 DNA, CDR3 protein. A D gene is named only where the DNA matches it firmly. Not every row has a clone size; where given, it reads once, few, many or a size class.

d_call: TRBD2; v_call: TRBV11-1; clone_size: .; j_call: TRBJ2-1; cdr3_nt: TGTGCCAGCAGCTACTCTAGCGGCGAGCAGTTCTTC; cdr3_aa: CASSYSSGEQFF
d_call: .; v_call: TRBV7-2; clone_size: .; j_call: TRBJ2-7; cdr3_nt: TGTGCCAGCAGCTTAGGCAGGACCTACGAGCAGTACTTC; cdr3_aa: CASSLGRTYEQYF
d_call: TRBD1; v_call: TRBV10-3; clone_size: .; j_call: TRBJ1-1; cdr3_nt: TGTGCCAGCAGTGGATCTGGGGACAGGGGAGTAGGTGAAGCTTTCTTT; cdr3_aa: CASSGSGDRGVGEAFF
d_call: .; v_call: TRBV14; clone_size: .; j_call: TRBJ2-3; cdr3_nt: TGTGCCAGCAGCCAAGAACTCGACAGCACAGATACGCAGTATTTT; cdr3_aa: CASSQELDSTDTQYF
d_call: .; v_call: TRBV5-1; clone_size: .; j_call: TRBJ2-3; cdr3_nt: TGCGCCAGCAGCTTGTTTACGGGGGAGCCAGATACGCAGTATTTT; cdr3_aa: CASSLFTGEPDTQYF
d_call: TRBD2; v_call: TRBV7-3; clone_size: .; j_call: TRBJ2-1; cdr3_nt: TGTGCCAGCAAGGCAGCGGGACGCTCCTACAATGAGCAGTTCTTC; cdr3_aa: CASKAAGRSYNEQFF
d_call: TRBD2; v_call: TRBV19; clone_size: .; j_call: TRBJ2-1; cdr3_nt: TGTGCCAGTAGCGGACTAGCGGGGATATACAATGAGCAGTTCTTC; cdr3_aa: CASSGLAGIYNEQFF
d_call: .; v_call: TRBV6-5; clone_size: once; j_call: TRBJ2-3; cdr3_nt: TGTGCCAGCAGTTACAGGCGGGACTTCCCCCCAGATACGCAGTATTTT; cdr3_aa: CASSYRRDFPPDTQYF
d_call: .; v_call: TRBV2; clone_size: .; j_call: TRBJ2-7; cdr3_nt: TGTGCCAGCAGTACGACTTCCACCTACGAGCAGTACTTC; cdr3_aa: CASSTTSTYEQYF
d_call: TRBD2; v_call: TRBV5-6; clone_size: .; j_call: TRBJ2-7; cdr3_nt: TGTGCCAGCAGCTGGAGCGGGAGTTCCTACGAGCAGTACTTC; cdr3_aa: CASSWSGSSYEQYF
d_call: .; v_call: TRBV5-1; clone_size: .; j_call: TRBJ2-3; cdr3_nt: TGCGCCAGCAGCTTGGAAGGCTCGGCTAGTTACACAGATACGCAGTATTTT; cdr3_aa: CASSLEGSASYTDTQYF
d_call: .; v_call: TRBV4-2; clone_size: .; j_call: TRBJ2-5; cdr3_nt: TGTGCCAGCAGCCAAGCTCAGGGGTTCTTCCAAGAGACCCAGTACTTC; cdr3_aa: CASSQAQGFFQETQYF
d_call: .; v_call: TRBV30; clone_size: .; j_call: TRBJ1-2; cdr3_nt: TGTGCCTGGAGTGGGGGACCCCATGGCTACACCTTC; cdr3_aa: CAWSGGPHGYTF
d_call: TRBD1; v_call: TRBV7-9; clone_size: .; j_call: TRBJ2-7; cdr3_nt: TGTGCCAGCAGCTCGCCAACAGGGGATACCTACGCGCAGTACTTC; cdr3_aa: CASSSPTGDTYAQYF
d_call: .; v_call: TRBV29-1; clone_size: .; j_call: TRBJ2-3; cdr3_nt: TGCAGCGTCGGGGCGGGATTCGATAGCACAGATACGCAGTATTTT; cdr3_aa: CSVGAGFDSTDTQYF
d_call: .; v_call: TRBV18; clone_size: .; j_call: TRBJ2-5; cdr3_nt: TGTGCCAGCTCACTCCGGCCCTGGGACGAGGCGGGAGAGACCCAGTACTTC; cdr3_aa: CASSLRPWDEAGETQYF
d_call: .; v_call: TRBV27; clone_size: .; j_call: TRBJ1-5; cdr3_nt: TGTGCCAGCAGTTTAAAATCCGGCAATCAGCCCCAGCATTTT; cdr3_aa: CASSLKSGNQPQHF
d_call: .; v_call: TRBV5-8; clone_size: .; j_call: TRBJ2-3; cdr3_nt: TGTGCCAGCAGCTTTGGGGGACCGACAGATACGCAGTATTTT; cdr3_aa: CASSFGGPTDTQYF
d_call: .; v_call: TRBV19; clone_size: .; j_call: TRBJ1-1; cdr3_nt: TGTGCCAGTAGTATCCAGATGAACACTGAAGCTTTCTTT; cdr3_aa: CASSIQMNTEAFF
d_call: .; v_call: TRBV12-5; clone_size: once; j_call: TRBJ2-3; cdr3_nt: TGTGCTAGTGGTTTGGACAGCCGCACAGATACGCAGTATTTT; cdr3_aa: CASGLDSRTDTQYF
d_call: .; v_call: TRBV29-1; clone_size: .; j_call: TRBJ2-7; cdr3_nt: TGCAGCGTTGAAGATCTGGGACATCCGTACTTC; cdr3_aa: CSVEDLGHPYF
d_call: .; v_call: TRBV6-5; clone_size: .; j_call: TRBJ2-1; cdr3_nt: TGTGCCAGCAGGGCTAGCGAGAGCTCCTACAATGAGCAGTTCTTC; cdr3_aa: CASRASESSYNEQFF
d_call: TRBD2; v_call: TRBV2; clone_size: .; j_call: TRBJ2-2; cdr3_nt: TGTGCCAGCAGTAAAGGTGGCGGGAGGGACACCGGGGAGCTGTTTTTT; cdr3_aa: CASSKGGGRDTGELFF
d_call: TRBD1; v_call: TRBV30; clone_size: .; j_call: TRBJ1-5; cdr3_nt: TGTGCCTATAGCCCGGGACAGGGCACGCGGCCCCAGCATTTT; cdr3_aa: CAYSPGQGTRPQHF
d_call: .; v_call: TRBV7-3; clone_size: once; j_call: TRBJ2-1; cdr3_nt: TGTGCCAGCAGCTTATATAGCGGCTATCAGCAGTTCTTC; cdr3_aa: CASSLYSGYQQFF
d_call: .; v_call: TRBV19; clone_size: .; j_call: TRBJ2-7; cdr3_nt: TGTGCCAGTAGTCCCGGACTACCGAAGACCTACGAGCAGTACTTC; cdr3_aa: CASSPGLPKTYEQYF
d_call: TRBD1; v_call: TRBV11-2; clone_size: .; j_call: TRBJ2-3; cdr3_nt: TGTGCCAGCAGCTTTGGGACAGGGGGGGGAGATACGCAGTATTTT; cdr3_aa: CASSFGTGGGDTQYF
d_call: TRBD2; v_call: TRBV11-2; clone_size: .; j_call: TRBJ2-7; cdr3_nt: TGTGCCAGCAGCCTAGCGGGAGCTCCCTACGAGCAGTACTTC; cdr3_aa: CASSLAGAPYEQYF
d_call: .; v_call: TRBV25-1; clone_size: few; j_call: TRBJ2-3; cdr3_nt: TGTGCCAGCATTCACGATACGCAGTATTTT; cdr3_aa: CASIHDTQYF
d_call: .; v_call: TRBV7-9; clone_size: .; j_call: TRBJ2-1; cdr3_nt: TGTGCCAGCAGTGGTAGGGAGCAGTTCTTC; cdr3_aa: CASSGREQFF
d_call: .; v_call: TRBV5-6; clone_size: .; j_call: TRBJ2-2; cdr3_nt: TGTGCCAGCAGCTCTACCCTGGACGGATACACCGGGGAGCTGTTTTTT; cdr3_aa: CASSSTLDGYTGELFF
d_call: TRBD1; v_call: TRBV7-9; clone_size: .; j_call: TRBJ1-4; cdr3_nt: TGTGCCAGCAGCTCAGTGGCGGGACAGCCGAATGAAAAACTGTTTTTT; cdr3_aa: CASSSVAGQPNEKLFF
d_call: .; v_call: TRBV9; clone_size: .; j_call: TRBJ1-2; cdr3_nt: TGTGCCAGCAGCGTAGACGGGGCGAGGGGTGGCTACACCTTC; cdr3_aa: CASSVDGARGGYTF
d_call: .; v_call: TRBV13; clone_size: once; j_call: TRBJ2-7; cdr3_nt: TGTGCCAGCAGGGACGGTCGGGAACAAATCGACGAGCAGTACTTC; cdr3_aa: CASRDGREQIDEQYF
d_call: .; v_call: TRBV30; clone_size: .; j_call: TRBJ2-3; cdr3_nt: TGTGCCTGGAGTGTACGGGCTCTAAGCACAGATACGCAGTATTTT; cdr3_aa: CAWSVRALSTDTQYF
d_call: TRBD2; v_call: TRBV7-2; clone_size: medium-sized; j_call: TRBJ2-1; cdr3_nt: TGTGCCAGCAGCCCTGCCCGGGAGGGAGCCTACAATGAGCAGTTCTTC; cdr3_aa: CASSPAREGAYNEQFF